This T cell receptor (beta chain) was recorded in a study of shared clonotypes between healthy human individuals. Study-wide results and limits: Naive CD4 clonotype sharing across four donors was around 5.5%.

The table came from immunoSEQ multiplex PCR; TCRdb's copy has only in-frame clones and leaves some out. In the table there are 2 million to 2.5 million clones, 95% of which are singletons. For this clone: Its cognate antigen is unknown. A junction end diverges from the germline sequence, so it may reflect a read error. The same CDR3 arises from other DNA sequences in this sample as well.

Germline V gene lookup returns CDR1 SQVTM and CDR2 ANQGSEA. This CDR3 is 12 amino acids long. The donors, all of them Caucasian adults, lived in Nashville, Tennessee. The sample taken for sequencing was naive CD4+ T cells sorted from blood. The subset is: CD45RA+ positively selected. V gene TRBV29-1 combines with J gene TRBJ2-7, with 8 bases identical to TRBD1. The sequence came from a man aged 18 to 35 in good health. The DNA for the CDR3 is TGCAGCGTAGAAGGGACAGGCTACGAGCAGTACTTC. Translating it yields CSVEGTGYEQYF.